A selection of T cell receptor beta chains follows, all from one sample in a study of regulatory T cells in long-lasting Graves disease. TCRdb independently ran MiXCR on the multiplex PCR reads; one entry per CDR3 protein. Among about 450,000 distinct CDR3 sequences listed, 15% to 20% were seen once. The sample was also linked to a second study, of T cells in Graves' hyperthyroidism and ophthalmopathy.

The specimen comprised peripheral blood mononuclear cells (PBMCs), sampled at new diagnosis, from a patient treated with antithyroid drugs. The receptors originated from a woman younger than 45 with Graves disease. Each CDR3 is given with its conserved first and last residue. The order of the fields is clone size, J gene, D gene, V gene, CDR3 protein, CDR3 DNA. D genes are given only for firm matches. Not all rows give a size; the values are once, few, many and, for expanded clones, a class.

clone size: many; J gene: TRBJ2-3; D gene: TRBD2; V gene: TRBV7-9; CDR3 protein: CASTHGDGRENTDTQYF; CDR3 DNA: TGTGCCAGCACCCACGGGGACGGGCGGGAGAACACAGATACGCAGTATTTT
clone size: few; J gene: TRBJ2-5; D gene: NA; V gene: TRBV5-1; CDR3 protein: CASSTSDPPGILYF; CDR3 DNA: TGCGCCAGCAGCACGAGCGACCCGCCCGGGATCCTGTACTTC
clone size: many; J gene: TRBJ2-3; D gene: TRBD2; V gene: TRBV7-9; CDR3 protein: CASSFLSGMGTDTQYF; CDR3 DNA: TGTGCCAGCAGCTTCCTTAGCGGGATGGGGACAGATACGCAGTATTTT
clone size: many; J gene: TRBJ1-1; D gene: NA; V gene: TRBV16; CDR3 protein: CASSQGQRDEAFF; CDR3 DNA: TGTGCCAGCAGCCAAGGACAGCGGGATGAAGCTTTCTTT
clone size: many; J gene: TRBJ2-4; D gene: TRBD1; V gene: TRBV7-9; CDR3 protein: CASSLGGQGRDIQYF; CDR3 DNA: TGTGCCAGCAGCTTGGGCGGACAGGGGAGAGACATTCAGTACTTC
clone size: few; J gene: TRBJ2-1; D gene: TRBD2; V gene: TRBV30; CDR3 protein: CACLAGSWDEQFF; CDR3 DNA: TGTGCCTGCCTAGCGGGATCCTGGGATGAGCAGTTCTTC
clone size: many; J gene: TRBJ1-6; D gene: TRBD1; V gene: TRBV12-3/TRBV12-4; CDR3 protein: CASSPGQGFGGSPLHF; CDR3 DNA: TGTGCCAGCAGCCCGGGACAGGGTTTTGGGGGATCACCCCTCCACTTT
clone size: NA; J gene: TRBJ2-7; D gene: NA; V gene: TRBV5-6; CDR3 protein: CASSQPGSTYEQYF; CDR3 DNA: TGTGCCAGCAGCCAACCCGGGAGTACCTACGAGCAGTACTTC
clone size: many; J gene: TRBJ2-1; D gene: NA; V gene: TRBV27; CDR3 protein: CASSLLGAHNEQFF; CDR3 DNA: TGTGCCAGCAGTTTACTAGGGGCCCACAATGAGCAGTTCTTC
clone size: few; J gene: TRBJ1-3; D gene: NA; V gene: TRBV6-1; CDR3 protein: CASLATTWGSGNTIYF; CDR3 DNA: TGTGCCAGCCTAGCTACTACGTGGGGATCTGGAAACACCATATATTTT
clone size: NA; J gene: TRBJ2-1; D gene: TRBD2; V gene: TRBV5-1; CDR3 protein: CASSFLGGSGRWDEQFF; CDR3 DNA: TGCGCCAGCAGCTTCCTGGGAGGAAGCGGGAGATGGGATGAGCAGTTCTTC
clone size: many; J gene: TRBJ2-1; D gene: TRBD2; V gene: TRBV5-8; CDR3 protein: CASSLLAGSGSYGSYNEQFF; CDR3 DNA: TGTGCCAGCAGCTTACTAGCGGGATCAGGATCCTACGGCTCCTACAATGAGCAGTTCTTC
clone size: many; J gene: TRBJ2-7; D gene: TRBD2; V gene: TRBV5-1; CDR3 protein: CASNLEPAGLAYEQYF; CDR3 DNA: TGCGCCAGCAACCTGGAGCCAGCGGGGTTAGCGTACGAGCAGTACTTC
clone size: NA; J gene: TRBJ2-4; D gene: NA; V gene: TRBV2; CDR3 protein: CASSEIGRMGDIQYF; CDR3 DNA: TGTGCCAGCAGTGAAATCGGGCGGATGGGGGACATTCAGTACTTC
clone size: many; J gene: TRBJ2-1; D gene: NA; V gene: TRBV11-2; CDR3 protein: CASSLLGENGF; CDR3 DNA: TGTGCCAGCAGCTTATTAGGTGAAAACGGCTTC
clone size: few; J gene: TRBJ1-3; D gene: NA; V gene: TRBV29-1; CDR3 protein: CSVVVTGNTIYF; CDR3 DNA: TGCAGCGTTGTCGTAACTGGAAACACCATATATTTT
clone size: many; J gene: TRBJ2-1; D gene: TRBD2; V gene: TRBV2; CDR3 protein: CASQDTGGPGNEQFF; CDR3 DNA: TGTGCCAGCCAAGACACGGGAGGGCCGGGCAATGAGCAGTTCTTC
clone size: many; J gene: TRBJ2-7; D gene: TRBD2; V gene: TRBV27; CDR3 protein: CASSLTLAGGRQYF; CDR3 DNA: TGTGCCAGCAGTCTAACATTAGCGGGAGGTCGGCAGTACTTC
clone size: NA; J gene: TRBJ1-1; D gene: NA; V gene: TRBV12-3/TRBV12-4; CDR3 protein: CASTQGRTEAFF; CDR3 DNA: TGTGCCAGCACGCAGGGGCGCACTGAAGCTTTCTTT
clone size: many; J gene: TRBJ2-2; D gene: NA; V gene: TRBV7-8; CDR3 protein: CATQELFF; CDR3 DNA: TGTGCCACCCAGGAGCTGTTTTTT
clone size: many; J gene: TRBJ2-2; D gene: NA; V gene: TRBV12-3/TRBV12-4; CDR3 protein: CASYITRNTGELFF; CDR3 DNA: TGTGCCAGCTACATAACCCGGAACACCGGGGAGCTGTTTTTT
clone size: many; J gene: TRBJ2-3; D gene: NA; V gene: TRBV20-1; CDR3 protein: CSARAPRAITQYF; CDR3 DNA: TGCAGTGCCCGCGCCCCAAGGGCCATCACGCAGTATTTT
clone size: NA; J gene: TRBJ2-3; D gene: TRBD1; V gene: TRBV15; CDR3 protein: CATSRGGQGGTDTQYF; CDR3 DNA: TGTGCCACCAGCAGAGGTGGACAGGGGGGCACAGATACGCAGTATTTT
clone size: NA; J gene: TRBJ2-7; D gene: TRBD2; V gene: TRBV4-1; CDR3 protein: CASSRGLAVSYEQYF; CDR3 DNA: TGCGCCAGCAGCCGAGGACTAGCGGTTTCCTACGAGCAGTACTTC
clone size: many; J gene: TRBJ1-6; D gene: NA; V gene: TRBV6-1; CDR3 protein: CASSSGIGYNSPLHF; CDR3 DNA: TGTGCCAGCAGCTCCGGGATTGGGTATAATTCACCCCTCCACTTT